This entry lists 15 T cell receptor beta chains sequenced from one sample in a study of CD8 T cells in Susac syndrome. The authors reverse transcribed roughly 0.5 to 1 ug RNA with random hexamers. TCRdb itself ran the immunoSEQ multiplex PCR reads through MiXCR, one entry per CDR3 protein. The sample shows under 70,000 distinct CDR3 sequences, approximately 90% of them seen only once. Source material: CD8+ T cells from PBMCs. All receptors derive from a human donor in good health.

This chain joins TRBV5-4 and TRBJ1-1; D might be TRBD1 (5 bases). Germline V gives CDR1 SGHNT, CDR2 YYREEE (reference sequence). This CDR3 is built from 15 residues. V was shortened by 1 base and J by 2 bases, with 12 bases between the two germline ends. CDR3 residues: CASSLRWGSNTEAFF. CDR3 nucleotides: TGTGCCAGCAGCTTGCGTTGGGGGTCAAACACTGAAGCTTTCTTT.

V is TRBV7-2 and J is TRBJ2-7; D is ambiguous. Trimming removed 2 bases at V and 0 bases at J, with 14 bases between. Germline V gene data show CDR1 as SGHTA and CDR2 as FQGNSA. This CDR3 is built from 16 residues. CDR3 DNA: TGTGCCAGCAGCTTATACGTCCCGCCTTCCTCCTACGAGCAGTACTTC. This translates into CASSLYVPPSSYEQYF. The full variable domain, with the rest looked up from reference TRBV7-2 and TRBJ2-7, is GAGVSQSPSNKVTEKGKDVELRCDPISGHTALYWYRQSLGQGLEFLIYFQGNSAPDKSGLPSDRFSAERTGGSVSTLTIQRTQQEDSAVYLCASSLYVPPSSYEQYFGPGTRLTVT.

Concerning this clonotype: Germline is not matched at one junction end, which may reflect a read error. The chain recombines TRBV7-2 with TRBJ1-5; weak D call: TRBD1 (5 bases). The CDR3 covers 15 residues. The germline gives CDR1 SGHTA, CDR2 FQGNSA. The CDR3 here is CAGSLGHHSNQPQHF. DNA for the CDR3: TGTGCCGGCAGCTTAGGACACCATAGCAATCAGCCCCAGCATTTT.

A single count supports this clonotype. This chain links TRBV7-9 with TRBJ2-5, with TRBD1 identical over 8 bases. CDR3 length: 16 amino acids. The germline gives CDR1 SEHNR, CDR2 FQNEAQ (reference sequence). The V and J ends lost 2 bases and 5 bases, in that order; junction bases with no gene match: 10. The CDR3 region is CASSLPGQVLTETQYF. CDR3 DNA: TGTGCCAGCAGCTTACCGGGACAGGTGCTTACGGAGACCCAGTACTTC.

V usage is TRBV5-1 and J usage is TRBJ2-4; D unclear. The CDR3 has 15 residues. V lost 4 bases and J lost 6, with 17 bases in between. CDR1 SGHRS and CDR2 YFSETQ come from the germline V gene. The CDR3 protein is CASSPFGRLANIQYF. The CDR3 nucleotides are TGCGCCAGCAGCCCTTTTGGCCGCCTGGCAAACATTCAGTACTTC.

CDR3 sequence (DNA): TGTGCCAGCTCCGGGAGCGGGACAGAGATATACGAGCAGTACTTC. It translates to CASSGSGTEIYEQYF. The rearrangement joins TRBV27 to TRBJ2-7; D is tentatively TRBD1 or TRBD2 (7 bases each). The CDR3 runs to 15 residues. Trimming removed 8 bases at V and 4 bases at J, with 21 bases between. The V gene's germline CDR1 is MNHEY and CDR2 SMNVEV (reference sequence).

The chain recombines TRBV19 with TRBJ2-4; D might be TRBD1 (6 bases). Germline V gives CDR1 LNHDA, CDR2 SQIVND (reference sequence). The CDR3 runs 15 residues. V dropped 7 bases and J dropped 1 base, with 14 bases sitting between them. The chain's CDR3 is CASTFSQGAKNIQYF. The CDR3 DNA follows: TGTGCCAGTACCTTCTCTCAGGGGGCCAAAAACATTCAGTACTTC.

This rearrangement joins TRBV19 to TRBJ1-1, with D unresolved. Trimming pared 6 bases from V and 4 bases from J, leaving 6 bases between. The CDR3 is 11 residues long. Germline CDR1 LNHDA, CDR2 SQIVND (reference sequence). This CDR3 is CASRLGTEAFF. CDR3 nucleotide sequence: TGTGCCAGTAGATTGGGCACTGAAGCTTTCTTT.

This clonotype was seen a few times. This sequence joins TRBV20-1 and TRBJ2-7; a weak D match, TRBD2 (6 bases). The CDR3 length is 16 residues. In germline, CDR1 is DFQATT, CDR2 SNEGSKA (reference sequence). The V and J ends lost 4 bases and 4 bases respectively, with 23 bases between them. The CDR3 DNA is TGCAGTGCTAAAATGGGGGGTAGGTACGGAAATTACGAGCAGTACTTC. It is translated as CSAKMGGRYGNYEQYF.

The chain employs TRBV12-3 or TRBV12-4 and TRBJ2-2; 7 bases align to TRBD2. Trimming at V came to 7 bases and at J to 8 bases, leaving 7 bases not matched to a gene. The CDR3 runs to 13 residues. The CDR3 reads CASTWEGLGELFF. Here the CDR3 DNA reads TGTGCCAGCACCTGGGAGGGGTTAGGGGAGCTGTTTTTT.

This chain links TRBV4-1 with TRBJ2-2, with D maybe TRBD2 (5 bases). From germline, CDR1 is MGHRA and CDR2 YSYEKL. This CDR3 has 16 residues. Trimming took 0 bases from V and 4 from J, leaving 12 bases between them. The CDR3 DNA follows: TGCGCCAGCAGCCAAGAGTCCAGTGCGGGCACCGGGGAGCTGTTTTTT. This gives the protein CASSQESSAGTGELFF.

The chain has TRBV5-1 and TRBJ2-7; D may be TRBD2 (6 bases). CDR1 is SGHRS and CDR2 is YFSETQ in the germline V gene. The CDR3 covers 15 residues. Trimming stripped 5 bases from V and 5 bases from J, with 20 bases between. In DNA, the CDR3 is TGCGCCAGCAGATTTCGACCGGGACTCCTGGACGAGCAGTACTTC. This encodes CASRFRPGLLDEQYF. Variable domain in full (rest from reference TRBV5-1 and TRBJ2-7): KAGVTQTPRYLIKTRGQQVTLSCSPISGHRSVSWYQQTPGQGLQFLFEYFSETQRNKGNFPGRFSGRQFSNSRSEMNVSTLELGDSALYLCASRFRPGLLDEQYFGPGTRLTVT.

The rearrangement links TRBV12-3 or TRBV12-4 to TRBJ2-7; TRBD1 might be the D (5 bases). V lost 3 bases and J 6 bases, leaving 27 bases between the germline ends. The CDR3 sequence is 18 residues long. This chain's CDR3 is CASSFSGQGRGPLSEQYF. The CDR3 DNA reads as TGTGCCAGCAGTTTTTCAGGTCAGGGAAGGGGCCCTCTCTCCGAGCAGTACTTC.

V gene TRBV27 combines with J gene TRBJ2-1; the D gene is possibly TRBD1 (6 bases). V was cut by 2 bases and J by 0 bases, with 8 bases left in between. The CDR3 runs 15 residues. The V gene's germline CDR1 is MNHEY and CDR2 SMNVEV (reference sequence). The CDR3 protein is CASSLPDSSYNEQFF. CDR3 DNA: TGTGCCAGCAGTTTACCGGACAGCTCCTACAATGAGCAGTTCTTC.

V is TRBV27 and J is TRBJ2-3, with 9 bases aligning to TRBD2. Germline values: CDR1 MNHEY, CDR2 SMNVEV (reference sequence). The ends lost 6 bases at V and 2 bases at J; junction bases unmatched: 12. CDR3 length equals 17 residues. This chain's CDR3 is CASRTPSSGVFTDTQYF. The CDR3 nucleotides are TGTGCCAGCAGGACTCCTTCTAGCGGGGTCTTCACAGATACGCAGTATTTT.